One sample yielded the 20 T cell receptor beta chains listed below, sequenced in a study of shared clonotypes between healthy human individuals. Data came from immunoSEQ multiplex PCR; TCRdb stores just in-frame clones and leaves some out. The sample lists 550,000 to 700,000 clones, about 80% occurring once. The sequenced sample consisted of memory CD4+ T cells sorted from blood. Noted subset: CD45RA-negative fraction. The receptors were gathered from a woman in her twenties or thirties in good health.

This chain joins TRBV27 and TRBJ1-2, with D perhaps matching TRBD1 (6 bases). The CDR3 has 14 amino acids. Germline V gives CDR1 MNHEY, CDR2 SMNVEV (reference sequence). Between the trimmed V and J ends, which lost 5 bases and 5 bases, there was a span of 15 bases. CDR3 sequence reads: CASSPQGFWYGYTF. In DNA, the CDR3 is TGTGCCAGCAGTCCCCAGGGGTTCTGGTATGGCTACACCTTC.

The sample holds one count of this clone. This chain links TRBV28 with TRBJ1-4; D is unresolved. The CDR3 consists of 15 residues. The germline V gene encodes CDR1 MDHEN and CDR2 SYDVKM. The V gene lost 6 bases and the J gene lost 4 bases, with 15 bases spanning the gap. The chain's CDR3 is CASSSPTELNEKLFF. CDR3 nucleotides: TGTGCCAGCAGCTCCCCTACAGAGCTTAATGAAAAACTGTTTTTT. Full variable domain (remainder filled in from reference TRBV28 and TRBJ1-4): DVKVTQSSRYLVKRTGEKVFLECVQDMDHENMFWYRQDPGLGLRLIYFSYDVKMKEKGDIPEGYSVSREKKERFSLILESASTNQTSMYLCASSSPTELNEKLFFGSGTQLSVL.

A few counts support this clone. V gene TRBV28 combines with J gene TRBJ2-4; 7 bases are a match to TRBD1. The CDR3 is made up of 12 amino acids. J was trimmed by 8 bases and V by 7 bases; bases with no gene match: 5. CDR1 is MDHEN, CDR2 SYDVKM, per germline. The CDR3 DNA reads TGTGCCAGCACCACCCAGGGGGACATTCAGTACTTC. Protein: CASTTQGDIQYF.

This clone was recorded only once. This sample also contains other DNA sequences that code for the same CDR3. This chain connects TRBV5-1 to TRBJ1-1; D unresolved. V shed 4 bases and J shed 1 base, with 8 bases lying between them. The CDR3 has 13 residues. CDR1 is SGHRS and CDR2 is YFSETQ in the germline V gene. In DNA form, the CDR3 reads TGCGCCAGCAGCCTGACACAGAACACTGAAGCTTTCTTT. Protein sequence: CASSLTQNTEAFF.

This chain's CDR3 is CASSLGLGVSYEQYF. CDR3 DNA: TGTGCCAGCAGCTTAGGGCTTGGGGTTTCTTACGAGCAGTACTTC. This chain links TRBV7-9 with TRBJ2-5; D unresolved. The DNA matches TRBJ2-7 better at its end, which makes the J call doubtful. Germline CDR1 SEHNR, CDR2 FQNEAQ (reference sequence). The length of the CDR3 is 15 residues.

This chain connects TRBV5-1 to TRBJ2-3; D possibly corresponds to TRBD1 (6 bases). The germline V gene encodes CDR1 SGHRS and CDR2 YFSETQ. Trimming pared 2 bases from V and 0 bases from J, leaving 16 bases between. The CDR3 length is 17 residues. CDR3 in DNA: TGCGCCAGCAGCTTTACAGGGCAGGCTTCGAGCACAGATACGCAGTATTTT. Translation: CASSFTGQASSTDTQYF.

The CDR3 DNA follows: TGTGCCAGCAGTGCGGGACCGACTAACTATGGCTACACCTTC. Its translation is CASSAGPTNYGYTF. The gene calls are TRBV27 and TRBJ1-2; D is possibly TRBD1 (5 bases). The germline V gene has CDR1 MNHEY and CDR2 SMNVEV (reference sequence). Between the trimmed V and J ends, which lost 5 bases and 0 bases, there was a span of 10 bases. This CDR3 contains 14 residues.

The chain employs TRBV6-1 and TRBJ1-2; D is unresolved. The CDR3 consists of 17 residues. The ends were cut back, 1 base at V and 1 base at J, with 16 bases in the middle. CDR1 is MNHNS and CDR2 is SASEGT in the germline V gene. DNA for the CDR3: TGTGCCAGCAGTGAAGTTTCGTTGCACGCGGGTAACTATGGCTACACCTTC. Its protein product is CASSEVSLHAGNYGYTF.

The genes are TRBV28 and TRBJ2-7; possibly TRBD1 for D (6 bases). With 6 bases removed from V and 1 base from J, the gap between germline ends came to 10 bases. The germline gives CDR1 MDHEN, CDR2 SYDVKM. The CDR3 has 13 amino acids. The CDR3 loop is CASRMDSSYEQYF. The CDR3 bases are TGTGCCAGCAGGATGGACAGTTCCTACGAGCAGTACTTC.

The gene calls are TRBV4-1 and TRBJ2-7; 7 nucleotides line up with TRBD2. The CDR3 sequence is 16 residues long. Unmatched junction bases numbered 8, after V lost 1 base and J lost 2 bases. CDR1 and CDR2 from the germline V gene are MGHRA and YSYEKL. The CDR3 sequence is CASSQGGAGSTYEQYF. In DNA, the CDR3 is TGCGCCAGCAGCCAAGGGGGAGCGGGATCGACCTACGAGCAGTACTTC.

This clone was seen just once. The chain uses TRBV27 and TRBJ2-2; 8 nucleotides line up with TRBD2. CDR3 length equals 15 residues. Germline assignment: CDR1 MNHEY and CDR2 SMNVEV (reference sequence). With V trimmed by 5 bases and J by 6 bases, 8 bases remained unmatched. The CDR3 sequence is CASSPQRGGSGELFF. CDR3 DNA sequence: TGTGCCAGCAGTCCCCAACGGGGGGGCTCCGGGGAGCTGTTTTTT.

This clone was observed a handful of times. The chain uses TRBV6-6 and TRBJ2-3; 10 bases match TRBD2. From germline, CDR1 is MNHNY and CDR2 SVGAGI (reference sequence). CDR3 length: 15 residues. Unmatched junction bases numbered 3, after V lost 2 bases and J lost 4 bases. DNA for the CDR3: TGTGCCAGCAGTTACATAGCGGGAGGAGCAGATACGCAGTATTTT. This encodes CASSYIAGGADTQYF.

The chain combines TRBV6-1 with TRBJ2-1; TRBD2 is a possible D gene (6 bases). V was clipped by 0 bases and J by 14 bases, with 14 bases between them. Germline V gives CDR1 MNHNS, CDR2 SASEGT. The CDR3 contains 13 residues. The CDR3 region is CASSEASNRREFF. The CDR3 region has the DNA TGTGCCAGCAGTGAAGCATCTAACAGGAGGGAGTTCTTC.

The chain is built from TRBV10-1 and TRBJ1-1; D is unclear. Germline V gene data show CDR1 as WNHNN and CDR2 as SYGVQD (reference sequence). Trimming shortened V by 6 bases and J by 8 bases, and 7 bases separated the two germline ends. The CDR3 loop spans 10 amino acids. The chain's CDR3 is CASRGAEAFF. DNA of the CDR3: TGCGCCAGCAGGGGAGCAGAAGCTTTCTTT.

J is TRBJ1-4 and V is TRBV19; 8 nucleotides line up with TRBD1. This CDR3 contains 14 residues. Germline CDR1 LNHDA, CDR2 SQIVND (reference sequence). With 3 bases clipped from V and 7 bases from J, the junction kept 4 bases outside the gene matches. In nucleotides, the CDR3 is TGTGCCAGTAGTATCCAGGGGGCGGGTGAAAAACTGTTTTTT. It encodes CASSIQGAGEKLFF.

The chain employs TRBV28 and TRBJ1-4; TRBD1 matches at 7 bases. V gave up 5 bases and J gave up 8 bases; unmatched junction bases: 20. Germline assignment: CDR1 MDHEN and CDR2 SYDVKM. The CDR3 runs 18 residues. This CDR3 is CASSPRTGPRGDSEKLFF. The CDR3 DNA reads TGTGCCAGCAGTCCGCGGACAGGACCCAGAGGAGATTCGGAAAAACTGTTTTTT. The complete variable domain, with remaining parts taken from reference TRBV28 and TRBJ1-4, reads DVKVTQSSRYLVKRTGEKVFLECVQDMDHENMFWYRQDPGLGLRLIYFSYDVKMKEKGDIPEGYSVSREKKERFSLILESASTNQTSMYLCASSPRTGPRGDSEKLFFGSGTQLSVL.

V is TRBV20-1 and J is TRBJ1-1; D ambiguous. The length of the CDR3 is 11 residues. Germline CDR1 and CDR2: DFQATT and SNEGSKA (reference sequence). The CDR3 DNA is TGCAGGGCCCCTCCAGCCGATGAAGCTTTCTTT. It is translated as CRAPPADEAFF.

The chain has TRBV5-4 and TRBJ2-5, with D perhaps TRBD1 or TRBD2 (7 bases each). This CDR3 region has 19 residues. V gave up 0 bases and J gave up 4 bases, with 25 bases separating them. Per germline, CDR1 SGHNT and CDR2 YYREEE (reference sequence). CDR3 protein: CASSLVGKYGRGRGETQYF. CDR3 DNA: TGTGCCAGCAGCTTGGTAGGTAAGTATGGCAGGGGGAGGGGAGAGACCCAGTACTTC.

As DNA, the CDR3 is TGTGCCAGCAGTTTCAATCCTTATCTTAGGGGCTACACCTTC. Amino acids: CASSFNPYLRGYTF. The rearrangement uses TRBV28 and TRBJ1-2; D ambiguous. CDR3 length: 14 residues. Germline CDR1 MDHEN, CDR2 SYDVKM. Trimming left V 3 bases short and J 8 bases short, with 16 bases between.

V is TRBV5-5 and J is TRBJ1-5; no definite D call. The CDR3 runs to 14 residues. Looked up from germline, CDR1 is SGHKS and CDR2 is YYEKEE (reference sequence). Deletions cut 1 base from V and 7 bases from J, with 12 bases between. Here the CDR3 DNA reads TGTGCCAGCAGCTTGTCACCGGGAGGACAGCCCCAGCATTTT. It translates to CASSLSPGGQPQHF.